The present T cell receptor (beta chain) was sequenced within a study of PD-L1 blockade in urothelial cancer. At the level of the study: Previous chemotherapy exposure amounted to 0 to 3 regimens for patients. At 3 weeks (second dose) and 6 weeks after starting treatment, blood was analyzed. The median number of T cells present in blood samples was approximately 140,000.

Data came from immunoSEQ multiplex PCR; TCRdb stores just in-frame clones and leaves some out. The table lists approximately 39,000 clones, just under 85% of them singletons, with approximately 14% in the top ten. Regarding time point: pretreatment peripheral blood. Locally advanced or metastatic urothelial carcinoma was present in patients. The CDR3 runs to 17 residues. The receptor was isolated from a man older than 75 with urothelial cancer. The chain combines TRBV21-1 with TRBJ2-5; TRBD2, as called in the table, went unchecked against the DNA. TRBV21-1 is an annotated pseudogene. Here the sequenced sample was PBMCs, taken around atezolizumab (anti-PD-L1) treatment. CDR3: CASSLLSLASGRGTQYF. CDR3 DNA sequence: TGTGCCAGCAGCCTCCTATCCTTGGCTAGCGGGAGAGGGACCCAGTACTTC.